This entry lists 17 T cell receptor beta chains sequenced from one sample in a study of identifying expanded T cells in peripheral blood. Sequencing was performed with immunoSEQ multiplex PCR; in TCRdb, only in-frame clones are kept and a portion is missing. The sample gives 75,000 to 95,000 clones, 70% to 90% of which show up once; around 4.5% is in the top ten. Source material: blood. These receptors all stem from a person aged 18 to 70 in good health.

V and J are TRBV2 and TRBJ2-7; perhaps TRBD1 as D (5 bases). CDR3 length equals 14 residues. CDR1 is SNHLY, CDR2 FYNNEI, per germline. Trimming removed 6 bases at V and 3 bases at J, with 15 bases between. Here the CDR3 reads CASSAQTVGYEQYF. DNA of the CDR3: TGTGCCAGCAGCGCCCAGACAGTCGGCTACGAGCAGTACTTC.

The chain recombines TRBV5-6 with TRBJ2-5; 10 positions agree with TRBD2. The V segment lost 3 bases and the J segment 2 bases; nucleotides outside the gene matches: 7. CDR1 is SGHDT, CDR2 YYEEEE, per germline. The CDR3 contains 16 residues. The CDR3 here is CASSSLEAGGQETQYF. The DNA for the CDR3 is TGTGCCAGCAGCTCTTTAGAAGCGGGGGGGCAAGAGACCCAGTACTTC. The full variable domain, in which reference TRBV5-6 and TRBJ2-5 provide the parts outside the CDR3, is DAGVTQSPTHLIKTRGQQVTLRCSPKSGHDTVSWYQQALGQGPQFIFQYYEEEERQRGNFPDRFSGHQFPNYSSELNVNALLLGDSALYLCASSSLEAGGQETQYFGPGTRLLVL.

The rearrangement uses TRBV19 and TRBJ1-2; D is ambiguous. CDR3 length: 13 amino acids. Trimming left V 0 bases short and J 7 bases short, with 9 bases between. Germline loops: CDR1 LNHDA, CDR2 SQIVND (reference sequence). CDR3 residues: CASSIEGRRGYTF. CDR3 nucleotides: TGTGCCAGTAGTATAGAAGGGCGGCGTGGCTACACCTTC.

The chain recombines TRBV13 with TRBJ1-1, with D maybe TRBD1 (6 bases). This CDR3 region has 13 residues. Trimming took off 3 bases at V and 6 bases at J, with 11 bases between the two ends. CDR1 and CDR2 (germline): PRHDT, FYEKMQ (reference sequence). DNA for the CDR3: TGTGCCAGCAGCTTTCACAGGGTGGCTGAAGCTTTCTTT. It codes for CASSFHRVAEAFF.

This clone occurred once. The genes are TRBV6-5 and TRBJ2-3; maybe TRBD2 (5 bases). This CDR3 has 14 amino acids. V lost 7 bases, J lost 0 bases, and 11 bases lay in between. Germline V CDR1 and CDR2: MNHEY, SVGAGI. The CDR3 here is CASTPAGSTDTQYF. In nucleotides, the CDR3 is TGTGCCAGCACCCCCGCGGGTAGCACAGATACGCAGTATTTT.

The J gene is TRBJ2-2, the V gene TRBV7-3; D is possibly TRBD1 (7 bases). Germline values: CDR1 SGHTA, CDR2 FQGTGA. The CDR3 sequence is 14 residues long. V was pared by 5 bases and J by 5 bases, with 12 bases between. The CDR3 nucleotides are TGTGCCAGCAGCGCGGGACAGCGGACCGGGGAGCTGTTTTTT. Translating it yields CASSAGQRTGELFF.

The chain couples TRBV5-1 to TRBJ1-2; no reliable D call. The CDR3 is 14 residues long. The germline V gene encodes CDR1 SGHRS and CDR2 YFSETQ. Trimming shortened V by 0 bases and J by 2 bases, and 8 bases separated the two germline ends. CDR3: CASSLAEDNYGYTF. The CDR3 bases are TGCGCCAGCAGCTTGGCCGAGGACAACTATGGCTACACCTTC.

The CDR3 nucleotides read TGTGCCACCCGGCCGCAGGGAACAGATACGCAGTATTTT. This gives the protein CATRPQGTDTQYF. The V gene is TRBV19, the J gene TRBJ2-3; the D gene is possibly TRBD1 (5 bases). Germline loops: CDR1 LNHDA, CDR2 SQIVND (reference sequence). The germline V and J ends were trimmed by 10 bases and 3 bases, with 14 bases remaining between them. CDR3 size: 13 residues. The variable domain in full, with the rest retrieved from reference TRBV19 and TRBJ2-3, is DGGITQSPKYLFRKEGQNVTLSCEQNLNHDAMYWYRQDPGQGLRLIYYSQIVNDFQKGDIAEGYSVSREKKESFPLTVTSAQKNPTAFYLCATRPQGTDTQYFGPGTRLTVL.

Here the CDR3 DNA reads TGTGCCAGCAGAGGGGTCGTGGACACCGGGGAGCTGTTTTTT. Encoded protein: CASRGVVDTGELFF. The V call is TRBV7-6, the J call TRBJ2-2; tentatively, D is TRBD1 (5 bases). Trimming left V 6 bases short and J 3 bases short, with 11 bases between. The CDR3 covers 14 residues. Germline V gene data show CDR1 as SGHVS and CDR2 as FNYEAQ.

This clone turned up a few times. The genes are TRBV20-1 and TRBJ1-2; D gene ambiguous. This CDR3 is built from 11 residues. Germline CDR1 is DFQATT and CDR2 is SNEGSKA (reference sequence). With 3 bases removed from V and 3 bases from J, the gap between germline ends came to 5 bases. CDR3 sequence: CSASQDYGYTF. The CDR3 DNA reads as TGCAGTGCTAGTCAGGACTATGGCTACACCTTC.

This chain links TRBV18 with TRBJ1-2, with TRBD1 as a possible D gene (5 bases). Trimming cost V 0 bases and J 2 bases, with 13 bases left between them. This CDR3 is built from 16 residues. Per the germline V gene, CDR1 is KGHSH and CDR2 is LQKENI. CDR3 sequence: CASSPPQGVLNYGYTF. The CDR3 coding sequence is TGTGCCAGCTCACCACCGCAGGGTGTGCTAAACTATGGCTACACCTTC.

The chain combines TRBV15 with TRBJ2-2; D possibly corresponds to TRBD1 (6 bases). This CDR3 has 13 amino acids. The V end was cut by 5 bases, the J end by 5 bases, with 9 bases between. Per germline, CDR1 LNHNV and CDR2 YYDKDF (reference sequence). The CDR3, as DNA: TGTGCCACCAGCGGCAGGGGTACCGGGGAGCTGTTTTTT. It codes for CATSGRGTGELFF.

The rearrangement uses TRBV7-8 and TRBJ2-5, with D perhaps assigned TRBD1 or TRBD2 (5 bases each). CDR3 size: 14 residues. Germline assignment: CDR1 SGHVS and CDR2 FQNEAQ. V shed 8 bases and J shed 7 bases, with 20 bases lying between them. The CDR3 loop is CASDRDPQDATQYF. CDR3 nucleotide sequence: TGTGCCAGCGACCGGGACCCCCAGGATGCGACCCAGTACTTC.

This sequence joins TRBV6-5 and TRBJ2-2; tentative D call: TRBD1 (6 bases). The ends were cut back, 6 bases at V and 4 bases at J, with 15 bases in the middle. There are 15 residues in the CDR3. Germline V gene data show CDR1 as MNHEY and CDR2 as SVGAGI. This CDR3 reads CASSPSTGFTGELFF. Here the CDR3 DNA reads TGTGCCAGCAGCCCGTCAACAGGGTTCACCGGGGAGCTGTTTTTT.

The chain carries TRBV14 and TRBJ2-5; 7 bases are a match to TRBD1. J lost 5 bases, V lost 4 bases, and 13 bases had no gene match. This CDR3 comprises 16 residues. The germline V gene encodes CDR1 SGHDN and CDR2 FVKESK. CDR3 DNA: TGTGCCAGCAGCCCCCACCGGGACAGCTTTTCGGAGACCCAGTACTTC. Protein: CASSPHRDSFSETQYF.

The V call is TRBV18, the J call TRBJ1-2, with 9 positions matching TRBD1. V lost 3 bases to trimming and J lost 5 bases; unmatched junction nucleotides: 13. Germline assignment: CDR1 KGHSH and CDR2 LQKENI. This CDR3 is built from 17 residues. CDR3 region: CASSPYNSDRGVYGYTF. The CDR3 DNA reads TGTGCCAGCTCACCCTACAACTCGGACAGGGGCGTTTATGGCTACACCTTC.

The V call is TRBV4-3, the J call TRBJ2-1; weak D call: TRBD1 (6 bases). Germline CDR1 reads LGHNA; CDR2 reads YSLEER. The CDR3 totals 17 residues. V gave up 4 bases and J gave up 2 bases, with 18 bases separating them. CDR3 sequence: CASSRNVRGRTYNEQFF. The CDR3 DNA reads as TGCGCCAGCAGCCGAAACGTCAGGGGACGCACCTACAATGAGCAGTTCTTC.